Listed below are T cell receptor beta chains from one sample, sequenced in a study of blood T cell repertoires in COVID-19. Libraries were prepared by immunoSEQ multiplex PCR; TCRdb keeps only in-frame clonotypes and omits some of them. The table records around 290,000 clones, about 89% of them present only once. What was sequenced was PBMCs or T cells enriched from blood (not recorded which). All receptors come from a woman aged 40-49 years who had recovered from COVID-19. Each CDR3 is given with its conserved first and last residue. A D gene is named only where the DNA matches it firmly. Size is stated for part of the rows, as once, few or many counts, or as a class when the clone is expanded.

>NA|TRBV6-2/TRBV6-3|TRBJ2-1|TRBD2
TGTGCCAGCAGCCATCCGACTAGCCATGAGCAGTTCTTC
CASSHPTSHEQFF
>NA|TRBV5-1|TRBJ1-2|NA
TGCGCCAGCAGCTTGGGGTCCGGGAACTATGGCTACACCTTC
CASSLGSGNYGYTF
>NA|TRBV24-1|TRBJ2-5|TRBD2
TGTGCCACCACAGGACTAGCGGGAGTAAGGCGGCACCAAGAGACCCAGTACTTC
CATTGLAGVRRHQETQYF
>NA|TRBV5-1|TRBJ2-5|TRBD1
TGCGCCAGCAGCGTGGGACAGAGACAAGAGACCCAGTACTTC
CASSVGQRQETQYF
>NA|TRBV23-1|TRBJ2-5|NA
TGCGCCAGCAGTCAATCTAACCCCGGGGTGGGACAAGAGACCCAGTACTTC
CASSQSNPGVGQETQYF
>NA|TRBV7-2|TRBJ1-4|TRBD1
TGTGCCAGCAGCCAAGACAGGGGAGGGGAAAAACTGTTTTTT
CASSQDRGGEKLFF
>NA|TRBV27|TRBJ2-3|NA
TGTGCCAGCAGTGCCCGTTACAATACGCAGTATTTT
CASSARYNTQYF
>NA|TRBV9|TRBJ2-2|NA
TGTGCCAGCAGCGTAGGAAGAACCAGATCAGGCGGGGAGCTGTTTTTT
CASSVGRTRSGGELFF
>NA|TRBV6-2/TRBV6-3|TRBJ1-4|NA
TGTGCCAGCAGTCAGACAGGAACAACTAATGAAAAACTGTTTTTT
CASSQTGTTNEKLFF
>NA|TRBV30|TRBJ1-6|NA
TGTGCCTGGAGTGCTAACCGAAATTCACCCCTCCACTTT
CAWSANRNSPLHF
>NA|TRBV11-2|TRBJ2-7|TRBD1
TGTGCCAGCAGCCGGGGACAGGTGGGTTACGAGCAGTACTTC
CASSRGQVGYEQYF
>once|TRBV6-5|TRBJ1-3|NA
TGTGCCAGCAGCCGGGGGGGGTCAACTGGAAACACCATATATTTT
CASSRGGSTGNTIYF
>NA|TRBV10-2|TRBJ2-2|TRBD2
TGCGCCAGCAGTGAGTCGGGACTAGCGGGGGCCGGGGAGCTGTTTTTT
CASSESGLAGAGELFF
>NA|TRBV2|TRBJ1-2|NA
TGTGCCAGCAGTCGAGGGTCCGCTCAGGGGAGTGGCTACACCTTC
CASSRGSAQGSGYTF
>few|TRBV5-1|TRBJ1-6|TRBD1
TGCGCCAGCAGGAACACCCCGGGACAGGGGAATTCACCCCTCCACTTT
CASRNTPGQGNSPLHF
>NA|TRBV3-1/TRBV3-2|TRBJ1-3|TRBD1
TGTGCCAGCAGCCAAAAACCCCCAGGTGCAGGGGGAATCTCTGGAAACACCATATATTTT
CASSQKPPGAGGISGNTIYF
>NA|TRBV7-9|TRBJ2-6|NA
TGTGCCAGCAGCTTGATACAGGGTGAGACCACTGGGGCCAACGTCCTGACTTTC
CASSLIQGETTGANVLTF
>NA|TRBV27|TRBJ2-7|NA
TGTGCCAGCAGCCGCCCAGGGGCCCTGACCTACGAGCAGTACTTC
CASSRPGALTYEQYF
>NA|TRBV18|TRBJ1-1|NA
TGTGCCAGCTCACCCGGACAGAGATTGAGGGGGAATAATGAAGCTTTCTTT
CASSPGQRLRGNNEAFF
>NA|TRBV5-8|TRBJ1-5|NA
TGTGCCAGCAGCTTCGGGGAATTAGAGATAGGCAATCAGCCCCAGCATTTT
CASSFGELEIGNQPQHF
>NA|TRBV3-1/TRBV3-2|TRBJ2-1|TRBD2
TGTGCCAGCAGCCCGTTTAGCGGGGGGAACAATGAGCAGTTCTTC
CASSPFSGGNNEQFF
>NA|TRBV6-4|TRBJ2-7|TRBD2
TGTGCCAGCAGTGACTCGACCCTAGCGGAAGCAAAACCCCCGGGCTACGAGCAGTACTTC
CASSDSTLAEAKPPGYEQYF
>NA|TRBV18|TRBJ1-5|NA
TGTGCCAGCTCAACCGACGGGAATCAGCCCCAGCATTTT
CASSTDGNQPQHF
>few|TRBV2|TRBJ2-7|NA
TGTGCCAGCAGTTACAGCTACGAGCAGTACTTC
CASSYSYEQYF
>NA|TRBV11-3|TRBJ1-1|NA
TGTGCCAGCAGCTTAGAGCAACGGACAGAAGCTTTCTTT
CASSLEQRTEAFF
>NA|TRBV7-9|TRBJ2-5|TRBD2
TGTGCCAGCACCCCGGGGGGGGTAGAGACCCAGTACTTC
CASTPGGVETQYF
>NA|TRBV27|TRBJ1-2|NA
TGTGCCAGCAGTAAACGCTCCGGGACTCAATTCTATGGCTACACCTTC
CASSKRSGTQFYGYTF
>NA|TRBV5-1|TRBJ2-7|TRBD2
TGCGCCAGCAGCTTGGTACCGGGGGGGTCCTACGAGCAGTACTTC
CASSLVPGGSYEQYF
>NA|TRBV5-1|TRBJ1-2|TRBD1
TGCGCCAGCAGCTCAGGGGGGTCCTCTAACTATGGCTACACCTTC
CASSSGGSSNYGYTF
>NA|TRBV28|TRBJ1-4|NA
TGTGCCAGCAGTGTTACAGGTAGTGAAAAACTGTTTTTT
CASSVTGSEKLFF
>once|TRBV5-4|TRBJ2-1|NA
TGTGCCAGCCGTCAAGGGGGGGAATCTTACAATGAGCAGTTCTTC
CASRQGGESYNEQFF
>NA|TRBV5-1|TRBJ1-1|TRBD1
TGCGCCAGCTCAGAGGGGGGACAGTTGAACACTGAAGCTTTCTTT
CASSEGGQLNTEAFF
>NA|TRBV25-1|TRBJ1-1|NA
TGTGCCAGCAGTGAACAGAACACTGAAGCTTTCTTT
CASSEQNTEAFF
>few|TRBV5-1|TRBJ2-2|TRBD2
TGCGCCAGCAGCGGGACTAGCGGGAGCACCGGGGAGCTGTTTTTT
CASSGTSGSTGELFF
>NA|TRBV18|TRBJ1-3|NA
TGTGCCAGCTCACCGGGGCCGGAAATGGGGAACACCATATATTTT
CASSPGPEMGNTIYF
>once|TRBV7-9|TRBJ2-3|TRBD2
TGTGCCAGCAGCTTATGGAAAGGGACTAGCGGGGGGGCGTCAGATACGCAGTATTTT
CASSLWKGTSGGASDTQYF
>NA|TRBV7-8|TRBJ1-2|TRBD1
TGTGCCAGCAGCTTAGTTGACAGGGGGACCGACTACACCTTC
CASSLVDRGTDYTF
>once|TRBV5-1|TRBJ2-1|NA
TGCGCCAGCTCCCGGGACATACCTTACAATGAGCAGTTCTTC
CASSRDIPYNEQFF
>NA|TRBV10-3|TRBJ2-1|NA
TGTGCCATCAGGAGACTTACGGGGAGCTCCTACAATGAGCAGTTCTTC
CAIRRLTGSSYNEQFF
>NA|TRBV5-4|TRBJ1-3|TRBD1
TGTGCCAGCAGCCCGGGACAGCGCCAGTCTGGAAACACCATATATTTT
CASSPGQRQSGNTIYF
>NA|TRBV5-1|TRBJ2-7|NA
TGCGCCAGCAGTGATCCGGGGAGCTCCTACGAGCAGTACTTC
CASSDPGSSYEQYF